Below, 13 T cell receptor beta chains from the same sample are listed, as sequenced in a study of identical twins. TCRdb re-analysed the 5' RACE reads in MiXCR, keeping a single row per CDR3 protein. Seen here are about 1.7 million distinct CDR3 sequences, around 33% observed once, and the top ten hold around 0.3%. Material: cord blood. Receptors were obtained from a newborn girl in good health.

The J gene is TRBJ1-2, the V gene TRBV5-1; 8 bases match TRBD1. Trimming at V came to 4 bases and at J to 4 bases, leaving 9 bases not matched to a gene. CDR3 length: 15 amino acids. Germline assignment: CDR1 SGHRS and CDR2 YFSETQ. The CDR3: CASSPARTGPYGYTF. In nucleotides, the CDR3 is TGCGCCAGCAGCCCTGCCCGGACAGGGCCCTATGGCTACACCTTC. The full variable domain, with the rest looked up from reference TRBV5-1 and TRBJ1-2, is KAGVTQTPRYLIKTRGQQVTLSCSPISGHRSVSWYQQTPGQGLQFLFEYFSETQRNKGNFPGRFSGRQFSNSRSEMNVSTLELGDSALYLCASSPARTGPYGYTFGSGTRLTVV.

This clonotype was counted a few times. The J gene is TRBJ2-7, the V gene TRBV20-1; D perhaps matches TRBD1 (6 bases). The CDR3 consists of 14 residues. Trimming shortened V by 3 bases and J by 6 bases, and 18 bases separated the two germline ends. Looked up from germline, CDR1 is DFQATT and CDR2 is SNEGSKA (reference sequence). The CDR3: CSASTTGLASEQYF. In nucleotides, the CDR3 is TGCAGTGCTAGTACAACAGGGTTAGCATCCGAGCAGTACTTC.

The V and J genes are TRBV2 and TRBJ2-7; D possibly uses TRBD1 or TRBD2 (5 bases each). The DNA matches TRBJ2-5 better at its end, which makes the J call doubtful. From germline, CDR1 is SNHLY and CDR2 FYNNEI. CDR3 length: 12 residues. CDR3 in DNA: TGTGCCAGCAAAGGTCCTGGGGGGACCCAGTACTTC. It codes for CASKGPGGTQYF.

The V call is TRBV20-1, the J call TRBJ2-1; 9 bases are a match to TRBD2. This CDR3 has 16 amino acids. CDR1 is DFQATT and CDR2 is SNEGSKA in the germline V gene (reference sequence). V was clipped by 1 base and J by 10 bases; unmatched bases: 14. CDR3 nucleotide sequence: TGCAGTGCTAGAGGGGCCGAAGGACTAGCGTTAGGGGAGCAGTTCTTC. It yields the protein CSARGAEGLALGEQFF.

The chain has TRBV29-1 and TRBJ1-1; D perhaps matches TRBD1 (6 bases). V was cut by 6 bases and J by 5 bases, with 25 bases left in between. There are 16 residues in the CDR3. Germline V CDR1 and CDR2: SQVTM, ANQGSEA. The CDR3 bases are TGCAGCGTAGTTCCGGGGAAGGGGGATACTATAACTGAAGCTTTCTTT. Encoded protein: CSVVPGKGDTITEAFF.

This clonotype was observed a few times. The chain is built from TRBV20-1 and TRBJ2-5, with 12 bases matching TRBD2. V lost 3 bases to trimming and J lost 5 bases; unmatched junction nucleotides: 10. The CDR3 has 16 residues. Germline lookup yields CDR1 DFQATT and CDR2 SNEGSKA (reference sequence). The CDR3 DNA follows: TGCAGTGCTAGCAGTCTAGCGGGGGGGCCTCATGAGACCCAGTACTTC. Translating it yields CSASSLAGGPHETQYF.

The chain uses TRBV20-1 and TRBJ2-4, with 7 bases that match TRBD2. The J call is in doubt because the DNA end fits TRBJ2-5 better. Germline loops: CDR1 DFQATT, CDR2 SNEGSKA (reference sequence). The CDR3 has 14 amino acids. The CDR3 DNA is TGCAGTGCCGATAAAGGTGAACTAGCGGAGACCCAGTACTTC. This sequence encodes CSADKGELAETQYF.

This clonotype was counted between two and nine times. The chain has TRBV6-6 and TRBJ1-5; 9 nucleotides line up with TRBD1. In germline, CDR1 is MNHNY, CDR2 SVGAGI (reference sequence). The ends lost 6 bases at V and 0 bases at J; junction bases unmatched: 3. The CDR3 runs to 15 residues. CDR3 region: CASRGTGFSNQPQHF. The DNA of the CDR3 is TGTGCCAGCAGGGGGACAGGGTTTAGCAATCAGCCCCAGCATTTT.

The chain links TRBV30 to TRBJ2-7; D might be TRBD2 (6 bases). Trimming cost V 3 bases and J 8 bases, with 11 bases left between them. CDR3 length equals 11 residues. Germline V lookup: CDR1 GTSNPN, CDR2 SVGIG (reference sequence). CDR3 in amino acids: CAWSGGGKQYF. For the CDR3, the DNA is TGTGCCTGGAGCGGTGGGGGGAAGCAGTACTTC.

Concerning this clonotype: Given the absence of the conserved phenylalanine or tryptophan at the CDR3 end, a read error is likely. The CDR3 DNA follows: TGTGCCAGCAGTATGGCGATCCAAGAGACCCAGTACCTC. As protein: CASSMAIQETQYL. The chain uses TRBV12-3 or TRBV12-4 and TRBJ2-5; D is ambiguous. Trimming removed 5 bases from V and 1 base from J, with 8 bases in between. There are 13 residues in the CDR3.

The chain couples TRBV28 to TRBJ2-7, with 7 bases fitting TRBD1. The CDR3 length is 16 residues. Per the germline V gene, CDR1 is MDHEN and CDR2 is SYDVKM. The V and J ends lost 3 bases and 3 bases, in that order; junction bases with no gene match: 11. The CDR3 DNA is TGTGCCAGCAGTTTCGTCCCAGGGGGAGTCTACTACGAGCAGTACTTC. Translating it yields CASSFVPGGVYYEQYF. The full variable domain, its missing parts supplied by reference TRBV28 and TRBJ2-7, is DVKVTQSSRYLVKRTGEKVFLECVQDMDHENMFWYRQDPGLGLRLIYFSYDVKMKEKGDIPEGYSVSREKKERFSLILESASTNQTSMYLCASSFVPGGVYYEQYFGPGTRLTVT.

The CDR3 protein is CASSLILTGTEYTEAFF. Written as DNA, the CDR3 is TGCGCCAGCAGCTTGATTCTGACCGGGACAGAGTACACTGAAGCTTTCTTT. The chain carries TRBV5-1 and TRBJ1-1, with TRBD1 identical over 7 bases. Trimming at V came to 1 base and at J to 3 bases, leaving 12 bases not matched to a gene. CDR1 is SGHRS, CDR2 YFSETQ, per germline. The CDR3 extends over 17 amino acids. The full variable domain, rest sourced from reference TRBV5-1 and TRBJ1-1, is KAGVTQTPRYLIKTRGQQVTLSCSPISGHRSVSWYQQTPGQGLQFLFEYFSETQRNKGNFPGRFSGRQFSNSRSEMNVSTLELGDSALYLCASSLILTGTEYTEAFFGQGTRLTVV.

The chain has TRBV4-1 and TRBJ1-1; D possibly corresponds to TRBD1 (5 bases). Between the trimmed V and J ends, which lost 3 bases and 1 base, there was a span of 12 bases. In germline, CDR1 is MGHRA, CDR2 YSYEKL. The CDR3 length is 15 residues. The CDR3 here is CASSHQGIANTEAFF. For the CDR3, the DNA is TGCGCCAGCAGCCACCAGGGCATCGCGAACACTGAAGCTTTCTTT.